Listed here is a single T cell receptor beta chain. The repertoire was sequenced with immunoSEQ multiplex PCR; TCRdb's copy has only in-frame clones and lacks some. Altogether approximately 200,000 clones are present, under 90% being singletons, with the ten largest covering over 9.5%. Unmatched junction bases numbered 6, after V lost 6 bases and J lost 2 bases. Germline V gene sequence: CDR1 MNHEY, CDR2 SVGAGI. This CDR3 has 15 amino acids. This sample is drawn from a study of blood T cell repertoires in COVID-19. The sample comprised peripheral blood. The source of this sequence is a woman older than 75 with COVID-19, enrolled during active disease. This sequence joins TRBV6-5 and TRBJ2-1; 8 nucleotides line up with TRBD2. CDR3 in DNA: TGTGCCAGCAGGTCGACTAGCGCTCCCTACAATGAGCAGTTCTTC. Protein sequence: CASRSTSAPYNEQFF.